The TCR beta chain described here comes from a study of regulatory and conventional T cells in RAG deficiency. Conventional CD4+ T cells were sorted from blood as CD25-low CD127-high cells. V was shortened by 0 bases and J by 9 bases, with 7 bases between the two germline ends. Germline CDR1 reads LGHNA; CDR2 reads YNFKEQ. This CDR3 is 12 amino acids long. Sequencing was performed with immunoSEQ multiplex PCR; in TCRdb, only in-frame clones are kept and a portion is missing. The table records almost 35,000 clones, about 75% of them present only once. These same data were also listed under a study on regulatory T cells. Per that study: The PCR used 52 TRBV and 13 TRBJ primers.

The source is a human donor in good health. This chain uses TRBV4-2 with TRBJ2-3; D gene uncertain. Sequences were obtained from CD4+ effector T cells sorted from blood. For the CDR3, the DNA is TGTGCCAGCAGCCAAGAGTTGGACACGCAGTATTTT. Amino acids: CASSQELDTQYF.